This T cell receptor (beta chain) was retrieved from a study of CD8 T cells in ankylosing spondylitis. Whole-study results and caveats: A motif in TCR beta, a set of under ten highly homologous variants, appeared characteristic of ankylosing spondylitis blood. Earlier studies detected some motif variants in reactive arthritis synovial fluid and blood.

Researchers built TCR beta libraries using quantitative 5'-RACE with molecular barcodes. Each CDR3 protein gets one entry after TCRdb re-called the 5' RACE reads with MiXCR. Of some 840,000 distinct CDR3 sequences in the sample, 12% were seen once. This clonotype has more than one count but fewer than ten. Its antigen is as yet unknown. V lost 6 bases, J lost 4 bases, and 8 bases stayed unmatched. CDR3 length: 15 amino acids. Per germline, CDR1 MNHEY and CDR2 SVGEGT. The TCR sequence derives from a male donor with ankylosing spondylitis. The chain couples TRBV6-2 or TRBV6-3 to TRBJ2-2, with 7 nucleotides matching TRBD2. The sequencing input was blood, either unsorted or a sorted T cell fraction (not recorded which). The CDR3 sequence is CASSWPGTTTGELFF. CDR3 coding DNA: TGTGCCAGCAGCTGGCCCGGGACTACCACCGGGGAGCTGTTTTTT.